This is a list of T cell receptor beta chains from one sample in a study of blood T cells in healthy people across ages. TCRdb re-derived calls from the 5' RACE reads in MiXCR, one entry per CDR3 protein. The table has about a million distinct CDR3 sequences, roughly half seen once; the top ten hold 20% to 25%. The sample comprised blood. Receptor source: a woman between 55 and 75 years old in good health. Each CDR3 is given with its conserved first and last residue. The D gene is left open where the match is weak. The size field is filled for only some rows; it gives once, few, many or a size class.

D: .; V: TRBV12-3/TRBV12-4; J: .; size: .; CDR3: CASSRQGEGGTQYF
D: .; V: TRBV27; J: TRBJ2-7; size: .; CDR3: CASSFIRSSYEQYF
D: .; V: TRBV28; J: TRBJ2-5; size: once; CDR3: CASSLAAGPYNEQYF
D: .; V: TRBV4-2; J: TRBJ1-5; size: .; CDR3: CASSQMRVSNQPQHF
D: TRBD2; V: TRBV12-3/TRBV12-4; J: .; size: .; CDR3: CARSSPGREGLDEQYF
D: .; V: TRBV11-2; J: TRBJ2-3; size: .; CDR3: CASSFRQGERDTQYF
D: .; V: TRBV12-3/TRBV12-4; J: TRBJ2-3; size: once; CDR3: CASSPWDPSTDTQYF
D: .; V: TRBV6-5; J: TRBJ1-2; size: .; CDR3: CASKGSTIYGYTF
D: TRBD1; V: TRBV24-1; J: TRBJ2-5; size: .; CDR3: CATSVPGTGQTQYF
D: TRBD1; V: TRBV2; J: TRBJ1-5; size: few; CDR3: CASSVGQANLLPQHF
D: .; V: TRBV28; J: TRBJ2-7; size: .; CDR3: CTSRPRTTYEQYF
D: .; V: TRBV7-6; J: TRBJ1-5; size: .; CDR3: CASSVGTGPNSNQPQHF
D: TRBD1; V: TRBV14; J: TRBJ2-3; size: .; CDR3: CASSHTGTGWKDTQYF
D: .; V: TRBV2; J: TRBJ2-5; size: .; CDR3: CATSLRWDNEQYF
D: .; V: TRBV7-9; J: TRBJ1-2; size: .; CDR3: CASSLGAQDGYTF
D: TRBD1; V: TRBV20-1; J: TRBJ2-7; size: few; CDR3: CSGQGSSDEQYF
D: .; V: TRBV18; J: TRBJ2-3; size: .; CDR3: CAGSPAAPRTDTQYF
D: TRBD2; V: TRBV20-1; J: TRBJ2-1; size: many; CDR3: CSARVGGRARYEQFF
D: .; V: TRBV28; J: TRBJ2-7; size: .; CDR3: CASSGGTLPYEQYF
D: TRBD1; V: TRBV20-1; J: TRBJ2-1; size: .; CDR3: CSALRGQGAGNEQFF
D: TRBD2; V: TRBV13; J: TRBJ2-1; size: few; CDR3: CASSLRTSGSKYNEQFF
D: TRBD2; V: TRBV7-9; J: TRBJ2-1; size: .; CDR3: CASSLETGGPNEQFF
D: TRBD2; V: TRBV2; J: TRBJ2-3; size: .; CDR3: CASSSLTSGRKYF
D: TRBD1; V: TRBV18; J: TRBJ2-6; size: .; CDR3: CASSFTGTGPSGANVLTF
D: .; V: TRBV25-1; J: TRBJ1-4; size: .; CDR3: CASTGREKLFF
D: .; V: TRBV2; J: TRBJ2-4; size: .; CDR3: CASSAKDVQYF
D: .; V: TRBV20-1; J: TRBJ1-6; size: once; CDR3: CSASRGSGLGNSPLHF
D: TRBD2; V: TRBV27; J: TRBJ2-5; size: .; CDR3: CASSNSGGLETQYF
D: TRBD2; V: TRBV7-2; J: .; size: few; CDR3: CASSLTSGSVETQYF
D: .; V: TRBV12-3/TRBV12-4; J: TRBJ2-1; size: few; CDR3: CASRGLANEQFF
D: TRBD1; V: TRBV20-1; J: TRBJ2-1; size: many; CDR3: CSARATDRGPFLYNEQFF
D: .; V: TRBV20-1; J: TRBJ2-3; size: .; CDR3: CSALTDARSTDTQYF
D: .; V: TRBV7-2; J: TRBJ2-3; size: few; CDR3: CASSPPSDDTQYF
D: .; V: TRBV6-5; J: TRBJ2-7; size: few; CDR3: CASSWSRERGEQYF
D: .; V: TRBV27; J: TRBJ2-6; size: few; CDR3: CASSFRGAYSGANVLTF
D: .; V: TRBV12-3/TRBV12-4; J: TRBJ2-1; size: .; CDR3: CASSLGTSNEQFF
D: .; V: TRBV6-2/TRBV6-3; J: TRBJ2-6; size: .; CDR3: CASIPDRPLYSGANVLTF
D: .; V: TRBV6-1; J: TRBJ2-3; size: .; CDR3: CASRKWGPAGYSTDTQYF
D: .; V: TRBV7-6; J: TRBJ2-4; size: .; CDR3: CASSLVPEAKNIQYF
D: .; V: TRBV4-3; J: TRBJ2-3; size: many; CDR3: CASSQDRGTDTQYF
D: TRBD1; V: TRBV10-3; J: TRBJ2-7; size: .; CDR3: CAISEGQDSYEQYF
D: .; V: TRBV18; J: TRBJ2-5; size: few; CDR3: CASSLEIQETQYF
D: .; V: TRBV5-1; J: TRBJ2-2; size: few; CDR3: CASSLYGTTNTGELFF
D: TRBD2; V: TRBV27; J: TRBJ2-7; size: .; CDR3: CASSLGPGGPQEYF
D: .; V: TRBV10-3; J: TRBJ1-5; size: .; CDR3: CAISEFGSNQPQHF
D: .; V: TRBV6-5; J: TRBJ2-5; size: many; CDR3: CASSTGQETQYF
D: .; V: TRBV28; J: TRBJ2-4; size: once; CDR3: CASSLGTRGSIQYF
D: .; V: TRBV27; J: TRBJ2-5; size: .; CDR3: CASSPYPGPEETQYF